This T cell receptor (beta chain) was recorded in a study of monozygotic twins with inflammatory bowel disease. The study, taken as a whole, reports: Distinguishing T cell subtypes was not possible.

After re-calling the 5' RACE reads, TCRdb lists one entry per CDR3 protein, DNA absent. The sample is made up of a few hundred thousand distinct CDR3 sequences, and the top ten hold approximately 2.3% of it. The CDR3 is 15 amino acids. Germline loops: CDR1 SNHLY, CDR2 FYNNEI. For this clonotype: Its antigen is not known.

Sample: blood. The chain carries TRBV2 and TRBJ1-5. The receptor comes from a human donor with ulcerative colitis or Crohn's disease, or a healthy co-twin of an affected twin (not recorded which). Here the CDR3 reads CASTVSQASNQPQHF.